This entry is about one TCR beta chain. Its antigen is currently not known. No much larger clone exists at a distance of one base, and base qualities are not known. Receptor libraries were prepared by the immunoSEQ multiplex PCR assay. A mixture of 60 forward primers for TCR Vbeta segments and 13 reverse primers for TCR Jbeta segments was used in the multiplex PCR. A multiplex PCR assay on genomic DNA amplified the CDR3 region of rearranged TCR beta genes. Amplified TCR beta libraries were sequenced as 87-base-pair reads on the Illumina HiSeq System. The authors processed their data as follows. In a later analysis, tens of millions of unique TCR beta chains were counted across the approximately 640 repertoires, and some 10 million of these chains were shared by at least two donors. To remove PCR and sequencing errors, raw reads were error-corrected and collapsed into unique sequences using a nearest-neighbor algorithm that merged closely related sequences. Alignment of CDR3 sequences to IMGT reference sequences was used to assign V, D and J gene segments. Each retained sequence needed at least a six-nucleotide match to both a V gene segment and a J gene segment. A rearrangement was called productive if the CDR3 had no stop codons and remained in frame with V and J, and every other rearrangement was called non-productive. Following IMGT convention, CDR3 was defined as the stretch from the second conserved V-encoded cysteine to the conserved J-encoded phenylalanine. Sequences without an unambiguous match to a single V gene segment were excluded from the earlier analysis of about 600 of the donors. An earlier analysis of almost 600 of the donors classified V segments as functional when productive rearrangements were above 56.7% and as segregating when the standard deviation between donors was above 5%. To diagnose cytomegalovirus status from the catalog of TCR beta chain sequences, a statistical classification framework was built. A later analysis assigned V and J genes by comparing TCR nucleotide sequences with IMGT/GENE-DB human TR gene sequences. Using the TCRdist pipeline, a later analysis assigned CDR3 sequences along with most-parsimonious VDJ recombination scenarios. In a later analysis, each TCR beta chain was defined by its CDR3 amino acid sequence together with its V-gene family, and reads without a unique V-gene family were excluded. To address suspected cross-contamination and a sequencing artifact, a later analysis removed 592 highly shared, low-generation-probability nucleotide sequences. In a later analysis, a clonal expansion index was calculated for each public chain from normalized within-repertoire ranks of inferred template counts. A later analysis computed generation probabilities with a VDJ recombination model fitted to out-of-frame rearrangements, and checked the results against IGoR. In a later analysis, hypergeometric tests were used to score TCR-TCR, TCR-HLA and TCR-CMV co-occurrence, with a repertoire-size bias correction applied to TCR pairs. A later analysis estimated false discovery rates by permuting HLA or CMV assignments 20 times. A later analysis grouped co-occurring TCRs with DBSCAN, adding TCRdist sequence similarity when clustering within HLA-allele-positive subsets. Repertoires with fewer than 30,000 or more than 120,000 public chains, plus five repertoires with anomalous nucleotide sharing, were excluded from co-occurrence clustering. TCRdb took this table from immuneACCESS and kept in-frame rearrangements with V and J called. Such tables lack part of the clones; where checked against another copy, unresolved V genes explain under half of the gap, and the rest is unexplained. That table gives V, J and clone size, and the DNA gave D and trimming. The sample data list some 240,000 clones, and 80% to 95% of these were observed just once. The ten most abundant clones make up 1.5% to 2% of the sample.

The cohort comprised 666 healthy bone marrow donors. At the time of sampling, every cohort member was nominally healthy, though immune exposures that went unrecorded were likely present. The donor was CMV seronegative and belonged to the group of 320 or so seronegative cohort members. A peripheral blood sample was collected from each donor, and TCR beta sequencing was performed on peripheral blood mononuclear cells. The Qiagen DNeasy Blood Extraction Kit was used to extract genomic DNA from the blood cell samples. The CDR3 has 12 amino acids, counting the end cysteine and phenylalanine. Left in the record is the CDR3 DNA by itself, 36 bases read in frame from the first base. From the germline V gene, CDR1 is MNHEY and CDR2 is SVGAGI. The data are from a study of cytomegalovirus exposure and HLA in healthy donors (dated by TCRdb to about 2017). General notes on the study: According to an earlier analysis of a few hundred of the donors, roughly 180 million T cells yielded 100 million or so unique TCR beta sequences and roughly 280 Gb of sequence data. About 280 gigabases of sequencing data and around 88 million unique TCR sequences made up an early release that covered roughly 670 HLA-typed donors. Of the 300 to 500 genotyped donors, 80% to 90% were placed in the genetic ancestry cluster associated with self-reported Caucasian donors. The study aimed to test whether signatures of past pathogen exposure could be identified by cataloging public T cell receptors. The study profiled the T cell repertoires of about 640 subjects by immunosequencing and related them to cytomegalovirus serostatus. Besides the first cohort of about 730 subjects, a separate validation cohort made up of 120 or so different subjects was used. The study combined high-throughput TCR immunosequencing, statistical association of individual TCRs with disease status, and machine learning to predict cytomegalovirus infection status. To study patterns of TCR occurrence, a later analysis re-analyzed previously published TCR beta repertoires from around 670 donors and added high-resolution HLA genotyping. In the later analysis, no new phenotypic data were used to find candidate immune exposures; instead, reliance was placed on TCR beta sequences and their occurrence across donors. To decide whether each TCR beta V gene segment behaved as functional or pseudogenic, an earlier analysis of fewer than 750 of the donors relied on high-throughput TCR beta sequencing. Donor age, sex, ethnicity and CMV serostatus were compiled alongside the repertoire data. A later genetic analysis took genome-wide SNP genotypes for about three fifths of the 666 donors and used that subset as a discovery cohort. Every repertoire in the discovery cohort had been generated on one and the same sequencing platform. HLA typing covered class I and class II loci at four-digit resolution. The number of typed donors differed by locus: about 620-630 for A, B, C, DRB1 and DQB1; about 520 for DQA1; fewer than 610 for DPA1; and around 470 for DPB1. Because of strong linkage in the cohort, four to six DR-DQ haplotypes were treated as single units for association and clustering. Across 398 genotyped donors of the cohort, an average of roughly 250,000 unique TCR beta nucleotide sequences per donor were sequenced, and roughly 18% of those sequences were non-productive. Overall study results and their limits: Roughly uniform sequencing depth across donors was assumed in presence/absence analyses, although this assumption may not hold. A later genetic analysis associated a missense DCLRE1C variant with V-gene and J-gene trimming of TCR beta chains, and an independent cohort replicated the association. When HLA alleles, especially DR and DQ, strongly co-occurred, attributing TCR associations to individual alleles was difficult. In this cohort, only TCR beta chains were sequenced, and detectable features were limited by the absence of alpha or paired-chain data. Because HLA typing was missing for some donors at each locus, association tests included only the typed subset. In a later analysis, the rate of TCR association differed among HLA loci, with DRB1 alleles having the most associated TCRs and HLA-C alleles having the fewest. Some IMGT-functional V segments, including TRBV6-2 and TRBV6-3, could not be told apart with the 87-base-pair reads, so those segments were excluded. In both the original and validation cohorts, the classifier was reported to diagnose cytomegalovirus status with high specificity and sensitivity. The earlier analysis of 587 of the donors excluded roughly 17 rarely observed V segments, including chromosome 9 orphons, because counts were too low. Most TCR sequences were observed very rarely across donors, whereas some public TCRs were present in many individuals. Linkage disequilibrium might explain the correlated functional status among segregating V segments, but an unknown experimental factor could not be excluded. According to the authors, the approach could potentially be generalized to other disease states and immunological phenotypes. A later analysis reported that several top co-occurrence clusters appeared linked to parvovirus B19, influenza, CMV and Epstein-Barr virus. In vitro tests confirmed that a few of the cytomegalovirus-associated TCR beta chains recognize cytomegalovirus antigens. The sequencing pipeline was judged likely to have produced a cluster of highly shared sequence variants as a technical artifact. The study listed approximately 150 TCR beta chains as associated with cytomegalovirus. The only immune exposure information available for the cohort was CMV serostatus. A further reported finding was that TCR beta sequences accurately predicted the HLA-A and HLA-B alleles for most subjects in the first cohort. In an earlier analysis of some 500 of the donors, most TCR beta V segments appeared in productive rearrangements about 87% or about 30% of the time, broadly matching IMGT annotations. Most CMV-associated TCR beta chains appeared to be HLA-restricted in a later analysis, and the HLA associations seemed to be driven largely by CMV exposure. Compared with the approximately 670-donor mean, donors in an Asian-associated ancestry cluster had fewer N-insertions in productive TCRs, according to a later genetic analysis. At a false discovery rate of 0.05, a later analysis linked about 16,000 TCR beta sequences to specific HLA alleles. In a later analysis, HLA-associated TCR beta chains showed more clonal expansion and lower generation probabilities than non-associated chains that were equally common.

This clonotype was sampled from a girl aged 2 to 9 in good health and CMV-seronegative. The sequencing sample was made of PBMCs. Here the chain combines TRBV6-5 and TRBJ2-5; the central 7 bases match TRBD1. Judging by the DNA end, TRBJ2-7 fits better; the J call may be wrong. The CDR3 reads CASSPQGNEQYF. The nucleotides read TGTGCCAGCAGTCCACAGGGGAACGAGCAGTACTTC.